This TCR beta chain was sequenced for a study of radiotherapy plus CTLA-4 blockade in lung cancer. On the study more broadly: Objective responses were observed in about 17% of patients, and disease control was achieved by 30% to 40%.

Focal radiation was given together with CTLA-4 blockade (ipilimumab) to patients with chemo-refractory metastatic non-small-cell lung cancer. The method was immunoSEQ multiplex PCR; TCRdb's version includes in-frame clones alone and lacks a portion of them. The profile covers approximately 41,000 clones, with about 77% appearing a single time and around 9.6% taken by the ten largest. This clone was detected only once. Its target is unknown. The J segment lost 2 bases and the V segment lost 1 base, leaving 1 base of the junction unmatched. Germline V gene sequence: CDR1 SGHNT, CDR2 YENEEA. The CDR3 has 14 amino acids. Study-level findings and limits: After treatment with radiotherapy plus ipilimumab, TCR clones that came from the tumor expanded in blood. How blood T cell clones changed early, along with interferon-beta, reportedly forecast response best.

The material sequenced was peripheral blood, taken from a patient treated with radiotherapy plus ipilimumab. The receptor's source is a human donor with non-small cell lung cancer who had stable disease on radiotherapy plus ipilimumab. The V gene is TRBV11-3, the J gene TRBJ2-7, with 8 bases fitting TRBD1. Here the CDR3 reads CASSLGDRTYEQYF. For the CDR3, the DNA is TGTGCCAGCAGCTTAGGGGACAGGACCTACGAGCAGTACTTC.